The 4 T cell receptor beta chains presented below share a single source sample, sequenced in a study of blood T cell repertoires in COVID-19. Generated by immunoSEQ multiplex PCR, the TCRdb table keeps only in-frame clones and is missing some. Of a few hundred thousand clones in the sample, approximately 88% were seen once. Material: peripheral blood. All receptors derive from a man aged 40-55 years with acute or convalescent COVID-19.

The J gene is TRBJ1-2, the V gene TRBV28, with 8 positions matching TRBD1. Germline lookup yields CDR1 MDHEN and CDR2 SYDVKM. This CDR3 contains 13 residues. The V and J ends lost 6 bases and 2 bases, in that order; junction bases with no gene match: 2. CDR3 bases: TGTGCCAGCAGGACAGGGGAGAACTATGGCTACACCTTC. Its protein product is CASRTGENYGYTF.

The CDR3 bases are TGCGCCAGCAGCCTTCACGGGGAGGGGTCCTCACCATACGAGCAGTACTTC. Protein product: CASSLHGEGSSPYEQYF. The rearrangement uses TRBV4-1 and TRBJ2-7; TRBD2 matches at 7 bases. This CDR3 has 17 amino acids. CDR1 and CDR2 from the germline V gene are MGHRA and YSYEKL. V lost 4 bases and J lost 4; bases outside the gene matches: 16.

The CDR3 DNA is TGCGCCAGCAGGAGGACCCAGGGGAACACTGAAGCTTTCTTT. It translates to CASRRTQGNTEAFF. The chain combines TRBV5-1 with TRBJ1-1; tentatively, D is TRBD1 (5 bases). Germline V gene sequence: CDR1 SGHRS, CDR2 YFSETQ. The CDR3 has 14 residues. Trimming stripped 5 bases from V and 1 base from J, with 12 bases between. Combining the CDR3 with reference TRBV5-1 and TRBJ1-1 gives the whole variable domain KAGVTQTPRYLIKTRGQQVTLSCSPISGHRSVSWYQQTPGQGLQFLFEYFSETQRNKGNFPGRFSGRQFSNSRSEMNVSTLELGDSALYLCASRRTQGNTEAFFGQGTRLTVV.

This chain joins TRBV10-3 and TRBJ1-4; 10 bases are a match to TRBD1. The CDR3 runs to 14 residues. Germline V gives CDR1 ENHRY, CDR2 SYGVKD. V trimming: 10 bases; J trimming: 4 bases; junction bases outside the gene matches: 6. The CDR3 nucleotides read TGTGCCACCCGGGACAGGGGAAATAATGAAAAACTGTTTTTT. It yields the protein CATRDRGNNEKLFF.